These T cell receptor beta chains were read from a single sample in a study of T cell responses to AZD1222 COVID-19 vaccine. Libraries were prepared by immunoSEQ multiplex PCR; TCRdb keeps only in-frame clonotypes and omits some of them. This sample has some 200,000 clones, with roughly 94% found just once. This sample comprised peripheral blood, obtained 28 days after the second dose of the MenACWY control vaccine. Source of these receptors: an adult who received the MenACWY meningococcal vaccine as a control. Both conserved end residues are part of each CDR3. Fields, in order: CDR3 protein, CDR3 DNA, clone size, D gene, J gene, V gene. A D gene is named only where the DNA matches it firmly. Not every row has a clone size; where given, it reads once, few, many or a size class.

CASRETGGNSNQPQHF TGTGCCAGCAGAGAGACAGGGGGCAATAGCAATCAGCCCCAGCATTTT - TRBD1 TRBJ1-5 TRBV7-8
CASSLADPGELFF TGTGCCAGCAGCTTAGCCGATCCCGGGGAGCTGTTTTTT once - TRBJ2-2 TRBV7-9
CASSLTGQGGKLFF TGTGCCAGCAGCTTAACGGGACAGGGAGGGAAACTGTTTTTT few TRBD1 TRBJ1-4 TRBV7-8
CASSQDGTPGTGELFF TGCGCCAGCAGCCAAGATGGCACCCCGGGAACCGGGGAGCTGTTTTTT once - TRBJ2-2 TRBV4-3
CASSLTGPEVGYTF TGCGCCAGCAGCCTGACAGGGCCAGAGGTTGGCTACACCTTC - TRBD1 TRBJ1-2 TRBV4-1
CASSLGPSGGRAREQFF TGTGCCAGCAGCTTAGGACCCAGCGGCGGGAGGGCCCGTGAGCAGTTCTTC - TRBD2 TRBJ2-1 TRBV11-3
CASSPRALSSGSNTGELFF TGTGCCAGCAGCCCGAGGGCCCTGTCTAGCGGGAGTAACACCGGGGAGCTGTTTTTT - TRBD2 TRBJ2-2 TRBV7-9
CASSSETSGLNYEQYF TGTGCCAGCAGCTCCGAGACTAGCGGGCTCAACTACGAGCAGTACTTC - TRBD2 TRBJ2-7 TRBV13
CASSDGPHYEQYF TGTGCCAGCAGCGATGGACCACACTACGAGCAGTACTTC once - TRBJ2-7 TRBV5-6
CASSDAGGIYNEQFF TGTGCCAGTAGTGATGCGGGAGGGATTTACAATGAGCAGTTCTTC once TRBD2 TRBJ2-1 TRBV19
CASSLGTGGGYTF TGTGCCAGCAGCTTAGGGACAGGGGGCGGCTACACCTTC - TRBD1 TRBJ1-2 TRBV7-3
CAWSRGNEKLFF TGTGCCTGGAGTAGGGGTAATGAAAAACTGTTTTTT - - TRBJ1-4 TRBV30
CASSFDTVLDTQYF TGTGCCAGCAGTTTCGACACGGTGCTGGATACGCAGTATTTT - - TRBJ2-3 TRBV6-5
CASSFVPPNSPLHF TGTGCCAGCAGTTTTGTGCCACCGAATTCACCCCTCCACTTT - - TRBJ1-6 TRBV27
CASGLGTGNEQFF TGTGCTAGTGGCCTCGGGACAGGCAATGAGCAGTTCTTC - TRBD1 TRBJ2-1 TRBV12-5
CASSPRGQGRTGTGELFF TGTGCCAGCTCACCACGCGGACAGGGCCGAACGGGGACCGGGGAGCTGTTTTTT - TRBD1 TRBJ2-2 TRBV18
CASRLRGTGLDTQYF TGTGCCAGCAGACTCAGGGGCACCGGGTTGGATACGCAGTATTTT - - TRBJ2-3 TRBV3-1/TRBV3-2
CATSRERTPQETQYF TGTGCCACCAGCAGAGAAAGGACACCACAAGAGACCCAGTACTTC - - TRBJ2-5 TRBV15
CASSGRTGGNEKLFF TGTGCCAGCAGCGGGAGGACAGGGGGTAATGAAAAACTGTTTTTT - TRBD1 TRBJ1-4 TRBV7-9
CASSFGTGPGELFF TGTGCCAGCAGCTTTGGGACTGGGCCCGGGGAGCTGTTTTTT - - TRBJ2-2 TRBV5-6
CASSQDTRIMYF TGCGCCAGCAGCCAAGATACGAGGATCATGTACTTC - - TRBJ2-7 TRBV4-1
CASSLGFAEAFF TGTGCCAGCAGCTTAGGTTTCGCTGAAGCTTTCTTT - - TRBJ1-1 TRBV7-8
CASTPGPAGTYEQYF TGTGCCAGCACCCCTGGCCCCGCAGGGACCTACGAGCAGTACTTC - - TRBJ2-7 TRBV7-6
CASSLLGPQDGYTF TGTGCCAGCAGCTTACTTGGACCCCAGGACGGCTACACCTTC - - TRBJ1-2 TRBV7-3
CAIRGLAIDEQYF TGTGCCATACGGGGACTAGCGATCGACGAGCAGTACTTC - TRBD2 TRBJ2-7 TRBV2
CASSHMGVGASTEAFF TGTGCCAGCAGCCACATGGGGGTGGGGGCCAGCACTGAAGCTTTCTTT - - TRBJ1-1 TRBV7-8
CAWTFGAESPLHF TGTGCCTGGACCTTCGGGGCGGAATCACCCCTCCACTTT - - TRBJ1-6 TRBV30
CAWMGGGIRETQYF TGTGCCTGGATGGGGGGTGGCATAAGAGAGACCCAGTACTTC - - TRBJ2-5 TRBV30
CASSLGTGSGGYTF TGTGCCAGCAGTTTAGGGACAGGCTCTGGGGGCTACACCTTC - TRBD1 TRBJ1-2 TRBV6-5
CASPQPGTGTPHQPQHF TGCGCCAGCCCACAGCCCGGGACAGGGACGCCTCATCAGCCCCAGCATTTT - TRBD1 TRBJ1-5 TRBV23-1
CASSFANQPQHF TGTGCCAGCAGTTTCGCCAATCAGCCCCAGCATTTT - - TRBJ1-5 TRBV12-3/TRBV12-4
CASSLATSPNYNEQFF TGTGCCAGCAGCTTAGCGACTAGCCCGAACTACAATGAGCAGTTCTTC - TRBD2 TRBJ2-1 TRBV7-2
CASSSTGPYGYTF TGTGCCAGCAGTTCGACAGGGCCCTATGGCTACACCTTC - TRBD1 TRBJ1-2 TRBV28
CASSGPTENYGYTF TGCGCCAGCAGCGGGCCGACAGAGAACTATGGCTACACCTTC - - TRBJ1-2 TRBV5-1
CASSGASTSYEQYF TGTGCCAGTAGCGGGGCCTCCACTTCCTACGAGCAGTACTTC once TRBD2 TRBJ2-7 TRBV7-9
CASSSGSTQYF TGTGCCAGCAGCTCGGGAAGTACGCAGTATTTT - - TRBJ2-3 TRBV11-3
CASSQGRGGDADTQYF TGCGCCAGCAGCCAAGGGCGGGGGGGCGATGCAGATACGCAGTATTTT - TRBD2 TRBJ2-3 TRBV4-1
CASSQEGGGTHEQYF TGTGCCAGCAGCCAAGAGGGGGGGGGCACCCACGAGCAGTACTTC - - TRBJ2-7 TRBV5-4
CAWSVEQWTEAFF TGTGCCTGGAGTGTAGAACAGTGGACTGAAGCTTTCTTT - - TRBJ1-1 TRBV30
CASSPRTGIQPQHF TGTGCCAGCAGCCCAAGGACAGGGATTCAGCCCCAGCATTTT - TRBD1 TRBJ1-5 TRBV16
CASSIEQGDSPLHF TGTGCCAGTAGTATTGAACAGGGGGATTCACCCCTCCACTTT - TRBD1 TRBJ1-6 TRBV19
CAWSDLAAIAYEQYF TGTGCCTGGAGTGACCTAGCGGCGATCGCCTACGAGCAGTACTTC - TRBD2 TRBJ2-7 TRBV30
CASSYSGGLGELFF TGTGCCAGCAGTTACTCTGGGGGGCTCGGGGAGCTGTTTTTT - - TRBJ2-2 TRBV6-5
CASSSLPGQGGEKLFF TGTGCCAGCAGCTCCCTACCGGGACAGGGAGGCGAAAAACTGTTTTTT - TRBD1 TRBJ1-4 TRBV7-9
CASSFWGQGASSGSTDTQYF TGCGCCAGCAGCTTCTGGGGACAGGGGGCTTCGAGCGGGAGCACAGATACGCAGTATTTT - TRBD1 TRBJ2-3 TRBV5-1
CASSLSADTQYF TGTGCCAGCAGCCTCTCAGCAGATACGCAGTATTTT - - TRBJ2-3 TRBV12-3/TRBV12-4
CASSSGQGSVDDGYTF TGCGCCAGCAGCTCGGGACAGGGGAGTGTGGATGATGGCTACACCTTC - TRBD1 TRBJ1-2 TRBV5-1
CAIPVRGRGGYTF TGTGCCATCCCCGTGAGGGGGCGAGGTGGCTACACCTTC - TRBD1 TRBJ1-2 TRBV28
CASSLGTSGSNEQFF TGTGCCAGCAGCTTAGGTACTAGCGGTAGCAATGAGCAGTTCTTC - TRBD2 TRBJ2-1 TRBV7-3
CASSLADGYGYTF TGTGCCAGCAGCTTAGCGGACGGTTATGGCTACACCTTC - - TRBJ1-2 TRBV7-9
CASSQGETVGLDYDEQYF TGTGCCAGCAGCCAAGGAGAGACAGTGGGACTGGATTACGACGAGCAGTACTTC - - TRBJ2-7 TRBV4-2
CASSLFGVSGNTIYF TGTGCCAGCAGCTTATTCGGGGTCTCTGGAAACACCATATATTTT - - TRBJ1-3 TRBV7-8
CASTSGSTDTQYF TGTGCCAGCACCAGCGGTAGCACAGATACGCAGTATTTT - - TRBJ2-3 TRBV3-1/TRBV3-2
CASRAGVNTGELFF TGTGCCAGCAGGGCGGGGGTAAACACCGGGGAGCTGTTTTTT - TRBD2 TRBJ2-2 TRBV28
CASSLGNRGSTDTQYF TGTGCCAGCAGCTTGGGAAACAGGGGTAGCACAGATACGCAGTATTTT - TRBD1 TRBJ2-3 TRBV5-4